The 14 T cell receptor beta chains below all came from one sample that was sequenced in a study of siplizumab effects on memory and regulatory T cells. The assay was immunoSEQ multiplex PCR, and TCRdb's table has in-frame clones only and misses some. The sample holds about 100,000 clones, 90% to 95% seen once. The sequenced sample was non-Treg CD4+ T cells sorted from blood. The receptors were sampled from a human donor in good health.

The chain recombines TRBV18 with TRBJ2-5, with TRBD2 identical over 13 bases. J gave up 2 bases and V 3 bases, and 3 bases lay outside the gene matches. CDR3 length: 16 residues. CDR1 and CDR2 from the germline V gene are KGHSH and LQKENI. The CDR3 protein is CASSPPGLAGQETQYF. The CDR3 nucleotides read TGTGCCAGCTCACCCCCGGGACTAGCGGGGCAAGAGACCCAGTACTTC. The complete variable domain, with remaining parts taken from reference TRBV18 and TRBJ2-5, reads NAGVMQNPRHLVRRRGQEARLRCSPMKGHSHVYWYRQLPEEGLKFMVYLQKENIIDESGMPKERFSAEFPKEGPSILRIQQVVRGDSAAYFCASSPPGLAGQETQYFGPGTRLLVL.

The rearrangement joins TRBV18 to TRBJ2-7; D is unresolved. Trimming removed 8 bases from V and 2 bases from J, with 13 bases in between. The V gene's germline CDR1 is KGHSH and CDR2 LQKENI. The CDR3 spans 13 residues. In DNA, the CDR3 is TGTGCCAGCCAACCGACACAAACCTACGAGCAGTACTTC. It codes for CASQPTQTYEQYF.

The chain links TRBV30 to TRBJ1-4; D ambiguous. The CDR3 totals 13 residues. The germline V and J ends were trimmed by 8 bases and 6 bases, with 16 bases remaining between them. Germline CDR1 is GTSNPN and CDR2 is SVGIG (reference sequence). The CDR3: CASQGLGHEKLFF. The CDR3 nucleotides are TGTGCCAGCCAAGGGTTGGGTCATGAAAAACTGTTTTTT.

This clone was picked up one time. V is TRBV21-1 and J is TRBJ2-3; the D call in the table, TRBD2, was not verified against the DNA. TRBV21-1 is described as a pseudogene. This CDR3 has 15 amino acids. This CDR3 is CASSKGLPNSDTQYF. CDR3 coding DNA: TGTGCCAGCAGCAAGGGACTGCCGAACTCAGATACGCAGTATTTT.

The gene calls are TRBV7-9 and TRBJ1-6; TRBD1 aligns across 8 bases. CDR1 is SEHNR and CDR2 is FQNEAQ in the germline V gene (reference sequence). Losses at the gene ends were 4 bases for V and 9 bases for J; bases not matched to a gene: 5. This CDR3 spans 14 amino acids. CDR3 DNA: TGTGCCAGCAGCTCCGGACAGGGAAGTTCACCCCTCCACTTT. Amino acids: CASSSGQGSSPLHF.

This chain links TRBV20-1 with TRBJ2-1; D uncertain. This CDR3 has 11 amino acids. In germline, CDR1 is DFQATT, CDR2 SNEGSKA (reference sequence). The V gene lost 3 bases and the J gene lost 3 bases, with 3 bases spanning the gap. The chain's CDR3 is CSASFYNEQFF. In nucleotides, the CDR3 is TGCAGTGCTAGTTTCTACAATGAGCAGTTCTTC.

Here the CDR3 reads CASRPQGGGEKLFF. Here the CDR3 DNA reads TGTGCCAGCAGGCCACAGGGAGGAGGTGAAAAACTGTTTTTT. The chain has TRBV28 and TRBJ1-4, with a weak D call TRBD1 (6 bases). Per germline, CDR1 MDHEN and CDR2 SYDVKM. The V and J ends lost 6 bases and 7 bases respectively, with 15 bases between them. The CDR3 has 14 amino acids.

The count of this clone is one. This chain links TRBV6-5 with TRBJ2-1; a weak D match, TRBD2 (6 bases). Germline-derived CDR1 and CDR2 are MNHEY and SVGAGI. The CDR3 is made up of 13 amino acids. V lost 6 bases, J lost 10 bases, and 16 bases lay in between. Here the CDR3 DNA reads TGTGCCAGCAGAGATAGCGGAGTGCAGGAGCAGTTCTTC. Amino acids: CASRDSGVQEQFF.

The chain couples TRBV27 to TRBJ2-3, with D unresolved. With 7 bases removed from V and 7 bases from J, the gap between germline ends came to 18 bases. The CDR3 runs to 14 residues. Germline V CDR1 and CDR2: MNHEY, SMNVEV (reference sequence). CDR3 coding DNA: TGTGCCAGCACCCCGGGTAGGGTGGGAAATACGCAGTATTTT. Translation: CASTPGRVGNTQYF.

The chain is built from TRBV4-2 and TRBJ1-4; perhaps TRBD1 as D (5 bases). Germline CDR1 and CDR2: LGHNA and YNFKEQ. CDR3 length: 17 amino acids. With 4 bases removed from V and 1 base from J, the gap between germline ends came to 16 bases. CDR3 sequence (DNA): TGTGCCAGCAGCCCTTTAGTAGGGGTAGAAACTAATGAAAAACTGTTTTTT. This translates into CASSPLVGVETNEKLFF.

This clone appeared a single time. This rearrangement joins TRBV11-3 to TRBJ2-5, with D tentatively TRBD1 or TRBD2 (6 bases each). Deletions cut 5 bases from V and 1 base from J, with 11 bases between. Germline V CDR1 and CDR2: SGHNT, YENEEA. The CDR3 covers 14 residues. CDR3 DNA sequence: TGTGCCAGCAGCGTCGGGGGCAGCCAAGAGACCCAGTACTTC. Translated: CASSVGGSQETQYF.

The chain joins TRBV28 to TRBJ1-5, with TRBD1 identical over 7 bases. Germline V gene sequence: CDR1 MDHEN, CDR2 SYDVKM. With V trimmed by 3 bases and J by 6 bases, 17 bases remained unmatched. This CDR3 comprises 18 residues. CDR3 region: CASSLLGVGRQGVQPQHF. In nucleotides, the CDR3 is TGTGCCAGCAGTTTGCTCGGGGTCGGGAGACAGGGCGTTCAGCCCCAGCATTTT. Full variable domain (rest looked up from reference TRBV28 and TRBJ1-5): DVKVTQSSRYLVKRTGEKVFLECVQDMDHENMFWYRQDPGLGLRLIYFSYDVKMKEKGDIPEGYSVSREKKERFSLILESASTNQTSMYLCASSLLGVGRQGVQPQHFGDGTRLSIL.

The V gene is TRBV6-5, the J gene TRBJ2-1; 8 bases fit TRBD1. The J segment lost 6 bases and the V segment lost 6 bases, leaving 4 bases of the junction unmatched. The length of the CDR3 is 13 residues. Per germline, CDR1 MNHEY and CDR2 SVGAGI. The CDR3 sequence: CASSRGTGNEQFF. CDR3 nucleotides: TGTGCCAGCAGCCGTGGGACAGGCAATGAGCAGTTCTTC.

The chain combines TRBV6-5 with TRBJ2-7, with TRBD1 matching over 8 bases. This CDR3 has 12 amino acids. Losses at the gene ends were 11 bases for V and 5 bases for J; bases not matched to a gene: 8. Germline V gene lookup returns CDR1 MNHEY and CDR2 SVGAGI. The CDR3 nucleotides are TGTGCCGGCGGGACAGGTTCAAACGAGCAGTACTTC. Translation: CAGGTGSNEQYF.